This T cell receptor (beta chain) was identified during a study of blood T cells in healthy people across ages. Study-level findings and limits: Naive CD4+ cell counts and diversity both ran higher in long-lived than in aged donors.

This CDR3 spans 13 amino acids. The germline V gene encodes CDR1 MNHNY and CDR2 SVGAGI (reference sequence). V was trimmed by 7 bases and J by 9 bases, leaving 16 bases between them. The individuals who served as donors were healthy Caucasians living in Russia, aged about 6 to 100. With regard to this clonotype: Its antigen is unidentified. This may come from a read error, since a much larger clone is one base off.

Through a sample-barcoded 5' primer and a J-beta primer mix, a second PCR was run for roughly 6 to 12 cycles. TCRdb reprocessed the 5' RACE reads with MiXCR, giving one entry per CDR3 protein. This table holds fewer than 800,000 distinct CDR3 sequences, about 32% found once. Sequencing input: blood. This TCR derives from a woman over 75 in good health. The chain couples TRBV6-6 to TRBJ2-1; weak D call: TRBD2 (8 bases). CDR3 coding DNA: TGTGCCAGCACCCTGCGGGGGGACAGTGAGCAGTTCTTC. Protein: CASTLRGDSEQFF.